This T cell receptor beta chain was sequenced during a study of early T cells in non-severe SARS-CoV-2 infection. At the level of the study: Bulk RNA from unsorted whole blood was sequenced; chains were unpaired.

Unique molecular identifier tags were affixed to discrete cDNA molecules. MiXCR was run by TCRdb on the 5' RACE reads, yielding one entry per CDR3 protein. Altogether about 42,000 distinct CDR3 sequences are present, roughly 6% being singletons, with the ten largest covering around 8%. This clonotype was found many times. The CDR3 is 14 residues long. Between the trimmed V and J ends, which lost 7 bases and 8 bases, there was a span of 18 bases. Germline V gene lookup returns CDR1 MDHEN and CDR2 SYDVKM. The sample consisted of whole blood, taken at baseline. The receptor was derived from an adult who was a healthcare worker with PCR-confirmed SARS-CoV-2 infection or an uninfected control (not recorded which). J is TRBJ2-1 and V is TRBV28; the D call may be TRBD1 or TRBD2 (6 bases each). The DNA of the CDR3 is TGTGCCAGCAACTTTTTCCCCGGGGGCGATGAGCAGTTCTTC. It translates to CASNFFPGGDEQFF.